These T cell receptor beta chains were read from a single sample in a study of Graves' ophthalmopathy and Graves' hyperthyroidism. TCRdb redid the calling of the multiplex PCR reads with MiXCR, one entry per CDR3 protein. There are approximately 380,000 distinct CDR3 sequences in the sample; 20% to 25% occur only once, and 2.5% to 3.5% lies in the top ten. Sequences were obtained from peripheral blood. The receptors shown here come from a woman aged 18-29 years with stable Graves' hyperthyroidism. Each CDR3 is given with its conserved first and last residue. The D gene is left open where the match is weak. Expanded clones are given a class, and other clones once, few, many or no size at all.

D	V	size	J	CDR3	DNA
-	TRBV2	-	TRBJ2-2	CASSDLGIAYGELFF	TGTGCCAGCAGTGATTTGGGTATAGCGTACGGGGAGCTGTTTTTT
-	TRBV29-1	many	TRBJ2-5	CSVEMGWGQETQYF	TGCAGCGTTGAAATGGGGTGGGGTCAAGAGACCCAGTACTTC
TRBD1	TRBV12-3/TRBV12-4	many	TRBJ2-7	CASSLAGTGGRKQYF	TGTGCCAGCAGTTTAGCCGGGACAGGGGGAAGGAAGCAGTACTTC
-	TRBV5-1	many	TRBJ2-5	CASSPLGTSETQYF	TGCGCCAGCAGCCCACTCGGGACCTCGGAGACCCAGTACTTC
TRBD1	TRBV6-1	-	TRBJ2-7	CASRPFPGQGAHEQYF	TGTGCCAGCAGGCCTTTTCCGGGACAGGGGGCCCACGAGCAGTACTTC
TRBD1	TRBV20-1	few	TRBJ2-3	CSAQIGGHSTDTQYF	TGCAGTGCCCAAATAGGGGGCCATAGCACAGATACGCAGTATTTT
TRBD1	TRBV28	many	TRBJ1-1	CASSLRDRGWGTEAFF	TGTGCCAGCAGTTTACGGGACAGGGGCTGGGGCACTGAAGCTTTCTTT
TRBD1	TRBV2	many	TRBJ2-7	CASRRQGNTYEQYF	TGTGCCAGCAGACGACAGGGTAACACCTACGAGCAGTACTTC
TRBD2	TRBV6-2/TRBV6-3	many	TRBJ2-7	CASSASGRQNEQYF	TGTGCCAGCAGTGCTAGCGGGAGACAAAACGAGCAGTACTTC
TRBD1	TRBV11-2	many	TRBJ1-2	CASSKTTGVNGYTF	TGTGCCAGCAGCAAGACGACAGGGGTCAATGGCTACACCTTC
-	TRBV20-1	many	TRBJ1-2	CSAREDKDYGYTF	TGCAGTGCTAGGGAGGACAAGGACTATGGCTACACCTTC
-	TRBV19	many	TRBJ2-2	CASSIYGRNTGELFF	TGTGCCAGTAGTATTTACGGGAGAAACACCGGGGAGCTGTTTTTT
TRBD1	TRBV27	-	TRBJ2-5	CASRLAGGQGTQYF	TGTGCCAGCCGTCTGGCAGGGGGTCAAGGGACCCAGTACTTC
TRBD2	TRBV12-5	many	TRBJ2-7	CASALKVGTSPFYEQYF	TGTGCTAGTGCCCTTAAGGTGGGGACTAGCCCATTTTACGAGCAGTACTTC
-	TRBV29-1	many	TRBJ2-2	CSAEGGGNTGELFF	TGCAGCGCCGAAGGTGGGGGGAACACCGGGGAGCTGTTTTTT
-	TRBV6-5	many	TRBJ2-7	CGILRAGTYEQYF	TGTGGGATCCTGCGGGCAGGGACCTACGAGCAGTACTTC
TRBD2	TRBV20-1	many	TRBJ2-2	CSARDLGTSGRGYTGELFF	TGCAGTGCTAGAGATCTTGGGACTAGCGGGAGGGGGTACACCGGGGAGCTGTTTTTT
-	TRBV12-3/TRBV12-4	-	TRBJ2-7	CASSFSAAAINYEQYF	TGTGCCAGCAGTTTTTCCGCGGCAGCGATAAACTACGAGCAGTACTTC
-	TRBV27	many	TRBJ2-7	CASTRVGEQYF	TGTGCCAGCACCCGGGTGGGCGAGCAGTACTTC
-	TRBV12-5	-	TRBJ1-1	CASGLKKGVVTEAFF	TGTGCTAGTGGTTTGAAGAAGGGGGTAGTCACTGAAGCTTTCTTT
-	TRBV5-1	-	TRBJ2-6	CASSLASSGANVLTF	TGCGCCAGCAGCTTGGCGTCCTCTGGGGCCAACGTCCTGACTTTC
TRBD2	TRBV28	many	TRBJ2-5	CASSPGLAGRAETQYF	TGTGCCAGCAGTCCGGGACTAGCGGGAAGGGCGGAGACCCAGTACTTC
-	TRBV15	many	TRBJ2-2	CATSTDYSTGELFF	TGTGCCACCAGCACGGACTACAGCACCGGGGAGCTGTTTTTT
TRBD2	TRBV30	many	TRBJ2-5	CAWSAAGGLETQYF	TGTGCCTGGAGTGCCGCGGGAGGCTTAGAGACCCAGTACTTC
TRBD1	TRBV11-1	few	TRBJ1-1	CASSLWPYRGQGTEAFF	TGTGCCAGCAGCTTATGGCCCTACAGGGGTCAGGGCACTGAAGCTTTCTTT
-	TRBV29-1	-	TRBJ2-5	CSVRPVMETQYF	TGCAGCGTGCGGCCAGTGATGGAGACCCAGTACTTC
-	TRBV7-2	many	TRBJ2-7	CASSLRGAAYEQYF	TGTGCCAGCAGCTTAAGAGGGGCGGCCTACGAGCAGTACTTC
-	TRBV11-2	many	TRBJ2-5	CASSLERGTETQYF	TGTGCCAGCAGCTTAGAGAGGGGTACAGAGACCCAGTACTTC
-	TRBV12-3/TRBV12-4	few	TRBJ1-1	CASSLAIPYTDAFF	TGTGCCAGCAGTTTAGCCATCCCCTACACTGATGCTTTCTTT
-	TRBV25-1	many	TRBJ2-2	CASSEAERHTGELFF	TGTGCCAGCAGTGAAGCAGAGCGGCACACCGGGGAGCTGTTTTTT
-	TRBV29-1	many	TRBJ1-5	CSVSGTDSNQPQHF	TGCAGCGTTTCCGGGACGGATAGCAATCAGCCCCAGCATTTT
-	TRBV18	many	TRBJ1-5	CASSPSGSNQPQHF	TGTGCCAGCTCACCCTCAGGGAGCAATCAGCCCCAGCATTTT
-	TRBV19	-	TRBJ1-5	CASSITRGAGNQPQHF	TGTGCCAGTAGTATTACAAGGGGCGCAGGCAATCAGCCCCAGCATTTT
-	TRBV10-3	many	TRBJ1-1	CAISESTNTEAFF	TGTGCCATCAGTGAGTCGACGAACACTGAAGCTTTCTTT
-	TRBV6-2/TRBV6-3	many	TRBJ1-5	CASTNPGQPQHF	TGTGCCAGCACCAACCCGGGTCAGCCCCAGCATTTT